The 25 T cell receptor beta chains below come from one sample, sequenced in a study of T cell repertoires in cytomegalovirus infection (dated by TCRdb to the late 2010s). Sequencing used an Illumina HiSeq 1500. TCRdb applied fastp at Q25 and MiXCR to the public reads, then kept only in-frame beta chains. Under each unique CDR3 protein, matching rows form one entry showing the most common genes and DNA. In this sample the table shows about 400,000 distinct CDR3 sequences, nearly 35% of which occur a single time. Roughly 12% of the sample belongs to the ten largest clones. Their recognized antigens are unknown. Taken with the paper, the label for treatment or condition translates to: in vitro stimulation with specific CMV peptide epitopes to enrich CMV-specific T cells. This specimen consisted of cultured PBMCs, obtained from culture after CMV antigen stimulation. The receptors stem from a human donor in good health (CMV status not recorded). Some clones in this sample may be carry-over from other donors' samples.

There are a few counts of this clonotype. The chain has TRBV7-6 and TRBJ2-6; tentatively, D is TRBD2 (6 bases). V lost 5 bases and J 0 bases, leaving 23 bases between the germline ends. Germline V gene lookup returns CDR1 SGHVS and CDR2 FNYEAQ. This CDR3 has 20 residues. For the CDR3, the DNA is TGTGCCAGCAGCCCCAGACTAGTTCGGGGGTTAAGCTCTGGGGCCAACGTCCTGACTTTC. It codes for CASSPRLVRGLSSGANVLTF. Using reference TRBV7-6 and TRBJ2-6 for the parts outside the CDR3, the full variable domain is GAGVSQSPRYKVTKRGQDVALRCDPISGHVSLYWYRQALGQGPEFLTYFNYEAQQDKSGLPNDRFSAERPEGSISTLTIQRTEQRDSAMYRCASSPRLVRGLSSGANVLTFGAGSRLTVL.

This clonotype was recorded a few times. The V and J genes are TRBV25-1 and TRBJ1-5, with no clear D. Trimming pared 0 bases from V and 6 bases from J, leaving 15 bases between. The CDR3 has 16 amino acids. Germline V gene lookup returns CDR1 MGHDK and CDR2 SYGVNS. In DNA form, the CDR3 reads TGTGCCAGCAGTGAATATGAATGGCAGGTACTTCAGCCCCAGCATTTT. Translation gives CASSEYEWQVLQPQHF.

On this clonotype: At one of its ends the junction is not consistent with the germline gene, which may arise from a read error. The chain joins TRBV4-1 to TRBJ2-1, with 8 positions matching TRBD2. Germline V gene lookup returns CDR1 MGHRA and CDR2 YSYEKL. CDR3 length equals 17 residues. CDR3 DNA sequence: TGCGCCTGCAGCCAGCCGCACTCGGGACTAGTCTCCAATGAGCAGTTCTTC. This gives the protein CACSQPHSGLVSNEQFF.

This clonotype was counted between two and nine times. The chain's CDR3 is CASSLPHYGYTF. DNA of the CDR3: TGTGCCAGCAGTTTACCCCATTATGGCTACACCTTC. The chain is built from TRBV12-3 or TRBV12-4 and TRBJ1-2; D not resolved. The germline V and J ends were trimmed by 2 bases and 5 bases, with 6 bases remaining between them. The CDR3 spans 12 residues.

This clonotype was recorded at least ten times. The rearrangement uses TRBV7-9 and TRBJ2-1; TRBD2 is a possible D gene (5 bases). CDR3 length: 13 residues. V was clipped by 5 bases and J by 2 bases, with 7 bases between them. Germline V gene data show CDR1 as SEHNR and CDR2 as FQNEAQ (reference sequence). The CDR3 spells CASSPGTYNEQFF. The CDR3 DNA sequence: TGTGCCAGCAGCCCCGGGACCTACAATGAGCAGTTCTTC.

This clonotype has a handful of counts. This chain uses TRBV6-1 with TRBJ1-2, with TRBD1 matching over 7 bases. This CDR3 is built from 14 residues. In germline, CDR1 is MNHNS, CDR2 SASEGT. V shed 5 bases and J 2 bases; nucleotides not matched to a gene: 5. CDR3 bases: TGTGCCAGCAGTCAATCGGGACAGAACTATGGCTACACCTTC. Translated, it gives CASSQSGQNYGYTF.

The V and J genes are TRBV7-4 and TRBJ2-1, with TRBD2 identical over 8 bases. Trimming took 7 bases from V and 3 from J; bases not matched to a gene: 8. This CDR3 has 15 residues. Germline V gives CDR1 SGHVT, CDR2 SQSDAQ. The CDR3 loop reads CASIRGGNIYNEQFF. The CDR3 coding sequence is TGTGCCAGCATCCGGGGGGGGAACATCTACAATGAGCAGTTCTTC.

The chain uses TRBV19 and TRBJ1-5, with D hard to call. V was shortened by 3 bases and J by 3 bases, with 15 bases between the two germline ends. Germline loops: CDR1 LNHDA, CDR2 SQIVND (reference sequence). The CDR3 consists of 16 residues. The CDR3 protein is CASSMFARAINQPQHF. DNA of the CDR3: TGTGCCAGTAGTATGTTCGCCAGAGCAATCAATCAGCCCCAGCATTTT. Drawing the rest from reference TRBV19 and TRBJ1-5, the complete variable domain is DGGITQSPKYLFRKEGQNVTLSCEQNLNHDAMYWYRQDPGQGLRLIYYSQIVNDFQKGDIAEGYSVSREKKESFPLTVTSAQKNPTAFYLCASSMFARAINQPQHFGDGTRLSIL.

The gene calls are TRBV6-2 or TRBV6-3 and TRBJ2-7; D unclear. CDR1 is MNHEY and CDR2 is SVGEGT in the germline V gene. Trimming took 2 bases from V and 2 from J, leaving 19 bases between them. CDR3 size: 17 residues. The DNA of the CDR3 is TGTGCCAGCAGTTACGCTCCGCCCGGAATACCAACCTACGAGCAGTACTTC. It is translated as CASSYAPPGIPTYEQYF.

This clonotype was counted between two and nine times. J is TRBJ2-7 and V is TRBV11-2; D is ambiguous. Looked up from germline, CDR1 is SGHAT and CDR2 is FQNNGV. There are 16 residues in the CDR3. With 0 bases removed from V and 2 bases from J, the gap between germline ends came to 14 bases. CDR3 coding DNA: TGTGCCAGCAGCTTAGATCGGCCATACAATACCTACGAGCAGTACGTC. It codes for CASSLDRPYNTYEQYV.

This chain links TRBV15 with TRBJ2-3; 9 nucleotides align to TRBD1. With V trimmed by 5 bases and J by 3 bases, 6 bases remained unmatched. The CDR3 extends over 15 amino acids. Germline V gene data show CDR1 as LNHNV and CDR2 as YYDKDF (reference sequence). CDR3 sequence: CATSGDRGYTDTQYF. CDR3 nucleotides: TGTGCCACCAGCGGTGACAGGGGGTATACAGATACGCAGTATTTT. Full variable domain (rest looked up from reference TRBV15 and TRBJ2-3): DAMVIQNPRYQVTQFGKPVTLSCSQTLNHNVMYWYQQKSSQAPKLLFHYYDKDFNNEADTPDNFQSRRPNTSFCFLDIRSPGLGDTAMYLCATSGDRGYTDTQYFGPGTRLTVL.

The chain recombines TRBV28 with TRBJ2-3, with 13 positions matching TRBD2. Germline V gives CDR1 MDHEN, CDR2 SYDVKM. Trimming took 5 bases from V and 3 from J; bases not matched to a gene: 5. CDR3 length equals 16 residues. DNA of the CDR3: TGTGCCAGCAGTCCCGGGACTAGCGGGAAAACAGATACGCAGTATTTT. As protein: CASSPGTSGKTDTQYF.

The V and J genes are TRBV7-3 and TRBJ2-7, with TRBD2 matching over 10 bases. CDR1 and CDR2 (germline): SGHTA, FQGTGA. The CDR3 consists of 16 residues. Germline trimming cut 5 bases from V and 3 bases from J; bases unmatched to any gene: 10. CDR3 amino acids: CASSATGTSADYEQYF. CDR3 nucleotide sequence: TGTGCCAGCAGCGCGACCGGGACTAGCGCTGACTACGAGCAGTACTTC.

The chain links TRBV7-2 to TRBJ2-3; TRBD2 agrees at 13 bases. This CDR3 has 18 amino acids. The J segment lost 0 bases and the V segment lost 5 bases, leaving 8 bases of the junction unmatched. CDR1 and CDR2 from the germline V gene are SGHTA and FQGNSA. CDR3: CASSPGLAGVPSTDTQYF. CDR3 DNA sequence: TGTGCCAGCAGCCCAGGACTAGCGGGAGTTCCTAGCACAGATACGCAGTATTTT.

The chain joins TRBV6-2 or TRBV6-3 to TRBJ1-5, with unresolved D. Trimming took off 6 bases at V and 5 bases at J, with 14 bases between the two ends. The germline V gene encodes CDR1 MNHEY and CDR2 SVGEGT. CDR3 length equals 14 residues. Written as DNA, the CDR3 is TGTGCCAGCAGGTATACACGCGCGGATCAGCCCCAGCATTTT. Its protein is CASRYTRADQPQHF.

This clonotype was observed many times. V is TRBV7-4 and J is TRBJ1-4; D call uncertain. Germline CDR1 SGHVT, CDR2 SQSDAQ. V shed 3 bases and J shed 5 bases, with 10 bases lying between them. The CDR3 consists of 14 residues. The DNA of the CDR3 is TGTGCCAGCAGCTTTTGGCAGTCAAATGAAAAACTGTTTTTT. Amino acids: CASSFWQSNEKLFF.

This chain uses TRBV6-7 with TRBJ1-5; 8 nucleotides agree with TRBD1. TRBV6-7 is identified as an open reading frame with a role that is uncertain. With V trimmed by 7 bases and J by 4 bases, 12 bases remained unmatched. CDR3 length: 16 amino acids. The CDR3 loop reads CASNDKDRGVNQPQHF. The CDR3, as DNA: TGTGCCAGCAACGACAAAGACAGGGGAGTGAATCAGCCCCAGCATTTT.

V and J are TRBV2 and TRBJ2-1; 9 bases line up with TRBD1. This CDR3 comprises 15 residues. V trimming: 7 bases; J trimming: 5 bases; junction bases outside the gene matches: 9. The germline V gene has CDR1 SNHLY and CDR2 FYNNEI. Here the CDR3 reads CASKKGQGGNNEQFF. DNA of the CDR3: TGTGCCAGCAAAAAGGGACAGGGAGGAAACAATGAGCAGTTCTTC.

The DNA for the CDR3 is TGTGCCAGCAGTGGACCGGGACAGCCCACTTACAATGAGCAGTTCTTC. Translating it yields CASSGPGQPTYNEQFF. The rearrangement uses TRBV6-6 and TRBJ2-1; TRBD1 matches at 7 bases. V gave up 5 bases and J gave up 4 bases; unmatched junction bases: 11. The CDR3 consists of 16 residues. The germline gives CDR1 MNHNY, CDR2 SVGAGI (reference sequence).

This chain uses TRBV14 with TRBJ2-5; tentative D call: TRBD2 (6 bases). This CDR3 spans 13 amino acids. Trimming cost V 6 bases and J 5 bases, with 13 bases left between them. Germline V gene sequence: CDR1 SGHDN, CDR2 FVKESK. CDR3 nucleotides: TGTGCCAGCAGACCCTTCGGAGGGGAGACCCAGTACTTC. Translated: CASRPFGGETQYF.

This clonotype has just a few counts. The rearrangement links TRBV7-6 to TRBJ1-5; 11 positions match TRBD1. The CDR3 sequence is 17 residues long. Trimming at V came to 4 bases and at J to 9 bases, leaving 14 bases not matched to a gene. Germline loops: CDR1 SGHVS, CDR2 FNYEAQ. The CDR3 loop is CASSSRRPGQGGLPQHF. The DNA for the CDR3 is TGTGCCAGCAGCTCAAGGCGCCCGGGACAGGGGGGGCTGCCCCAGCATTTT. Variable domain in full (rest from reference TRBV7-6 and TRBJ1-5): GAGVSQSPRYKVTKRGQDVALRCDPISGHVSLYWYRQALGQGPEFLTYFNYEAQQDKSGLPNDRFSAERPEGSISTLTIQRTEQRDSAMYRCASSSRRPGQGGLPQHFGDGTRLSIL.

The chain is built from TRBV7-2 and TRBJ2-7; maybe TRBD2 (6 bases). The germline V gene has CDR1 SGHTA and CDR2 FQGNSA. This CDR3 has 13 amino acids. V was pared by 1 base and J by 7 bases, with 11 bases between. The CDR3 sequence is CASSLVPSEEQYV. The CDR3 DNA is TGTGCCAGCAGCTTAGTGCCTAGCGAAGAGCAGTACGTC.

V is TRBV7-8 and J is TRBJ2-7; 7 positions match TRBD2. After removal of 1 base from V and 3 bases from J, the junction contained 6 bases not matched to a gene. The germline V gene has CDR1 SGHVS and CDR2 FQNEAQ. The CDR3 totals 15 residues. The CDR3 sequence is CASSLDFTSDYEQYV. CDR3 in DNA: TGTGCCAGCAGCTTAGACTTTACTAGCGACTACGAGCAGTACGTC.

This clonotype was seen more than once but under ten times. The rearrangement uses TRBV12-3 or TRBV12-4 and TRBJ1-5, with 8 bases identical to TRBD1. The V and J ends lost 6 bases and 1 base, in that order; junction bases with no gene match: 8. The CDR3 is made up of 16 amino acids. The CDR3 DNA reads TGTGCCAGCAGCGCGGGGACAGGTGGAAGCAATCAGCCCCAGCATTTT. Translating it yields CASSAGTGGSNQPQHF.

This clonotype turned up a few times. The rearrangement links TRBV12-5 to TRBJ1-6; D unclear. There are 13 residues in the CDR3. With 2 bases removed from V and 5 bases from J, the gap between germline ends came to 4 bases. CDR1 LGHNT and CDR2 FRNRAP come from the germline V gene. CDR3 residues: CASGLTDNSPLHF. The CDR3 nucleotides read TGTGCTAGTGGTTTGACAGATAATTCACCCCTCCACTTT.